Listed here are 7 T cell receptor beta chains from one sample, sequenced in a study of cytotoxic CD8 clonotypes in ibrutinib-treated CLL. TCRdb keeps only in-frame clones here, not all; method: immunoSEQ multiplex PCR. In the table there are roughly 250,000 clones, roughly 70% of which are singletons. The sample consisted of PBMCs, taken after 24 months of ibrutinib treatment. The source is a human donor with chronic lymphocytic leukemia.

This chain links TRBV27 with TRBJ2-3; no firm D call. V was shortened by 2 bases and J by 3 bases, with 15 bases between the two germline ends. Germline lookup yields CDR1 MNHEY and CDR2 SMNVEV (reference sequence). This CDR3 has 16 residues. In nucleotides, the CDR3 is TGTGCCAGCAGTTTAGATAGGGATGATCGGACAGATACGCAGTATTTT. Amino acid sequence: CASSLDRDDRTDTQYF.

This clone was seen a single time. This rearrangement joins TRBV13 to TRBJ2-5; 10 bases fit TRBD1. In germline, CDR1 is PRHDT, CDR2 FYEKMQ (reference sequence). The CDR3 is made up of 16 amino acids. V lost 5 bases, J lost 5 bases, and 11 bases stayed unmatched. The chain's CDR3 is CASSLSGTGVPETQYF. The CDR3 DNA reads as TGTGCCAGCAGCCTCTCCGGGACAGGGGTCCCGGAGACCCAGTACTTC.

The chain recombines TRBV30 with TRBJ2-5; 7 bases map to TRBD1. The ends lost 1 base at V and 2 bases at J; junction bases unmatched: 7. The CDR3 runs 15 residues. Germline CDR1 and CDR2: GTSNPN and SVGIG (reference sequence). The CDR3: CAWSGYPGQQETQYF. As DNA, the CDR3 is TGTGCCTGGAGTGGATACCCGGGACAGCAAGAGACCCAGTACTTC.

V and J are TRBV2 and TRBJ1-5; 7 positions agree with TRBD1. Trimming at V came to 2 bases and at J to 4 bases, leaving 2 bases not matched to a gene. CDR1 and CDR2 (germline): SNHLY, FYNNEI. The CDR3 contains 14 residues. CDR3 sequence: CASSEQGQNQPQHF. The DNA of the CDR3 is TGTGCCAGCAGTGAACAGGGACAGAATCAGCCCCAGCATTTT.

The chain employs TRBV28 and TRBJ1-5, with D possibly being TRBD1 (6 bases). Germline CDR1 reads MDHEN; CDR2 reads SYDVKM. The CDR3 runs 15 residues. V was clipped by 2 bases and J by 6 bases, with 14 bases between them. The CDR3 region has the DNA TGTGCCAGCAGTTTACCAGGGGCGCAGGGTCAGCCCCAGCATTTT. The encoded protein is CASSLPGAQGQPQHF.

CDR3 loop: CASSLGGRAGETQYF. CDR3 in DNA: TGTGCCAGCAGCTTAGGCGGGAGGGCCGGGGAGACCCAGTACTTC. This sequence joins TRBV11-3 and TRBJ2-5, with 9 bases aligning to TRBD2. The CDR3 consists of 15 residues. The V gene's germline CDR1 is SGHNT and CDR2 YENEEA. V trimming: 1 base; J trimming: 5 bases; junction bases outside the gene matches: 5.

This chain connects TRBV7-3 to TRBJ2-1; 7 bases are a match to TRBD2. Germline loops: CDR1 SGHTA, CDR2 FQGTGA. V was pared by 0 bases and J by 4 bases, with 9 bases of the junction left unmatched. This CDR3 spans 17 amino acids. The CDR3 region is CASSLTSGAGKYNEQFF. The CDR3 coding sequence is TGTGCCAGCAGCTTAACGTCGGGAGCGGGGAAATACAATGAGCAGTTCTTC.